The 9 T cell receptor beta chains below come from one sample, sequenced in a study of OX40 agonist ivuxolimab in advanced cancers. The protocol was immunoSEQ multiplex PCR, while the TCRdb copy is restricted to in-frame clones and leaves out a portion. The data hold some 46,000 clones, with 88% observed a single time. Source: CD4+ or CD8+ T cells sorted from blood, taken in a trial of the OX40 agonist ivuxolimab. Every receptor here comes from an adult with an advanced solid tumor such as melanoma, head and neck, liver or kidney cancer.

The CDR3 loop is CASSSGSSGNTIYF. As DNA, the CDR3 is TGTGCCAGCAGTTCCGGCAGCTCTGGAAACACCATATATTTT. This chain uses TRBV28 with TRBJ1-3; D not resolved. V shed 4 bases and J shed 0 bases, with 7 bases lying between them. This CDR3 has 14 amino acids. Germline CDR1 and CDR2: MDHEN and SYDVKM.

The CDR3 region has the DNA TGTGCCAGCAGTTTTGGGGCAGATTATCAGCCCCAGCATTTT. Encoded protein: CASSFGADYQPQHF. This chain uses TRBV28 with TRBJ1-5; maybe TRBD1 (5 bases). Deletions cut 3 bases from V and 5 bases from J, with 11 bases between. Germline V lookup: CDR1 MDHEN, CDR2 SYDVKM. This CDR3 has 14 amino acids.

The chain joins TRBV27 to TRBJ2-5; the D gene is possibly TRBD1 (5 bases). Germline CDR1 is MNHEY and CDR2 is SMNVEV (reference sequence). The germline V and J ends were trimmed by 10 bases and 1 base, with 10 bases remaining between them. This CDR3 contains 12 residues. The CDR3 reads CATQGSQETQYF. The CDR3 DNA reads TGTGCCACCCAGGGATCCCAAGAGACCCAGTACTTC.

The rearrangement uses TRBV9 and TRBJ2-3; 9 bases are shared with TRBD2. Germline V CDR1 and CDR2: SGDLS, YYNGEE. The CDR3 has 16 amino acids. V dropped 0 bases and J dropped 5; count of bases not matched to a gene: 7. CDR3: CASSVVRGGMEDTQYF. DNA for the CDR3: TGTGCCAGCAGCGTAGTGCGGGGGGGAATGGAAGATACGCAGTATTTT. Using reference TRBV9 and TRBJ2-3 for the parts outside the CDR3, the full variable domain is DSGVTQTPKHLITATGQRVTLRCSPRSGDLSVYWYQQSLDQGLQFLIQYYNGEERAKGNILERFSAQQFPDLHSELNLSSLELGDSALYFCASSVVRGGMEDTQYFGPGTRLTVL.

DNA for the CDR3: TGTGCCAGTGGGGTTTTACAGGGGGAGAATGAGCAGTTCTTC. It translates to CASGVLQGENEQFF. The chain uses TRBV27 and TRBJ2-1; 8 bases are shared with TRBD1. Germline V gene lookup returns CDR1 MNHEY and CDR2 SMNVEV (reference sequence). The CDR3 sequence is 14 residues long. J lost 7 bases, V lost 9 bases, and 11 bases had no gene match.

J is TRBJ2-2 and V is TRBV9, with D maybe TRBD1 (5 bases). The germline CDR1 and CDR2 sequences are SGDLS and YYNGEE. CDR3 length: 15 amino acids. V was pared by 1 base and J by 0 bases, with 7 bases between. The CDR3 nucleotides read TGTGCCAGCAGCGTAAGACAGACGAACACCGGGGAGCTGTTTTTT. Amino acid sequence: CASSVRQTNTGELFF.

This chain connects TRBV4-3 to TRBJ2-2; 7 bases match TRBD1. The CDR3 has 16 residues. The V gene's germline CDR1 is LGHNA and CDR2 YSLEER. J lost 4 bases, V lost 0 bases, and 5 bases had no gene match. CDR3 residues: CASSQERAGGTGELFF. The DNA for the CDR3 is TGCGCCAGCAGCCAAGAACGGGCAGGGGGCACCGGGGAGCTGTTTTTT.

This chain links TRBV9 with TRBJ1-2; 11 bases fit TRBD1. Unmatched junction bases numbered 9, after V lost 2 bases and J lost 6 bases. Germline V CDR1 and CDR2: SGDLS, YYNGEE. The CDR3 consists of 16 residues. The CDR3 DNA follows: TGTGCCAGCAGCGTGCACCCGGACAGGGGGCCAGATGGCTACACCTTC. This encodes CASSVHPDRGPDGYTF.

The chain employs TRBV27 and TRBJ2-1; D perhaps matches TRBD2 (5 bases). The CDR3 consists of 14 residues. From germline, CDR1 is MNHEY and CDR2 SMNVEV (reference sequence). Deletions cut 4 bases from V and 0 bases from J, with 7 bases between. Here the CDR3 DNA reads TGTGCCAGCAGTTCCCGGGGCTCCTACAATGAGCAGTTCTTC. This translates into CASSSRGSYNEQFF.